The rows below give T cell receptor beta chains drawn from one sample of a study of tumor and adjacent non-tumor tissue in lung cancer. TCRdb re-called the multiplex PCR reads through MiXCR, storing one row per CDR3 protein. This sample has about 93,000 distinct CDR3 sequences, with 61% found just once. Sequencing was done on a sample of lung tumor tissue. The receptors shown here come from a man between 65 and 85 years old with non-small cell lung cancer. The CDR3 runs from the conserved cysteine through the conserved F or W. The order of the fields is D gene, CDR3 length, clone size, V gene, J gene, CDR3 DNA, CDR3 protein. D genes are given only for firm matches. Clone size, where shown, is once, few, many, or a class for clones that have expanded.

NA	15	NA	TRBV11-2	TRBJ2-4	TGTGCCAGCAGCCCACTAGACCTTGGCGAAACCATTCAGTACTTC	CASSPLDLGETIQYF
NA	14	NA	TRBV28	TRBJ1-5	TGTGCCAGCAGCGGTGGGGCAGGAAATCAGCCCCAGCATTTT	CASSGGAGNQPQHF
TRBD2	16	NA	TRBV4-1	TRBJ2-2	TGCGTCAGCAGCCTACAGCGGGAGGCCTACACCGGGGAGTTGTTTTTT	CVSSLQREAYTGELFF
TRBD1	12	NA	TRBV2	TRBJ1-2	TGTGCCATCCGACAGGGTCCCTATGGCTACACCTTC	CAIRQGPYGYTF
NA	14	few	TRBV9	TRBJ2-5	TGTGCCAGCAGCGTTCCGTTAGGGCACGGGACCCAGTACTTC	CASSVPLGHGTQYF
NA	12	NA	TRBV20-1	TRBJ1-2	TGCAGTGCTAGTAACAGGGTAAATGGCTACACCTTC	CSASNRVNGYTF
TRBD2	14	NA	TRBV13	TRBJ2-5	TGTGCCAGCAGCTACGCACGGGGGGAGGAGACCCAGTACTTC	CASSYARGEETQYF
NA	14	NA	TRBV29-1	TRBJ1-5	TGCAGCGTAGATGAGGGGTCGGGCAATCAGCTCCAGCATTTT	CSVDEGSGNQLQHF
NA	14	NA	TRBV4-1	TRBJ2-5	TGCGCCATCAGCAAGGGGGGAGGCTTTGAGACCCAGTACTTC	CAISKGGGFETQYF
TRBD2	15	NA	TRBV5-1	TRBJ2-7	TGCGCCAGCAGCTTGGAGCTAGCGGGGGGGCGCGAGCAGTACTTC	CASSLELAGGREQYF
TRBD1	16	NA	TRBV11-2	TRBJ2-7	TGTGCCAGTAGCCTGGGACCGGGACAGGCTGCATACGAGCAGTACTTC	CASSLGPGQAAYEQYF
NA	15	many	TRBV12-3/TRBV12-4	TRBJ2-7	TGTGCCAGCAGCCGACGACACAACCTCCTCTACGAGCAGTACTTC	CASSRRHNLLYEQYF
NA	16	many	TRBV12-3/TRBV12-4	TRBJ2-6	TGTGCCAGCAGTCCGGGCCTGAACTCTGGGGCCAACGTCCTGACTTTC	CASSPGLNSGANVLTF
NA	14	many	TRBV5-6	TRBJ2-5	TGTGCCAGCAGCTTGTTGGTAGGGTACGAGACCCAGTACTTC	CASSLLVGYETQYF
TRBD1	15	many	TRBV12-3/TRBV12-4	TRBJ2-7	TGTGCCAGCAGTTTAGCGTCGGGACAGGGGTACGAGCAGTACTTC	CASSLASGQGYEQYF
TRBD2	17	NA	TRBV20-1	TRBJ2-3	TGCAGTGCTACCGCCGGGTATAGCGGGAGGAACACAGATACGCAGTATTTT	CSATAGYSGRNTDTQYF
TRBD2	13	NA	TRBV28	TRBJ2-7	TGTGCCAGCGGCCGGGCGGGAGGTTACGAGCAGTACTTC	CASGRAGGYEQYF
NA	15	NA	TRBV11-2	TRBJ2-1	TGTACCAGCAGCCCGGAACTAGGCCAGTACAACGAGCAGTTCTTC	CTSSPELGQYNEQFF
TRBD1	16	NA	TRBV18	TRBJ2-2	TGTGCCAGCTCACCACGAGGACAGGGGCCCACCGGGGAGCTGTTTTTT	CASSPRGQGPTGELFF
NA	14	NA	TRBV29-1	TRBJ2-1	TGCAGCGTTGAACCCTGGGGATTGTCTAATGAGCACTTCTTC	CSVEPWGLSNEHFF
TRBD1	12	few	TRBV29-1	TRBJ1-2	TGCAGCATGAACAGGGGGCTAGAAGGCTACACCTTC	CSMNRGLEGYTF
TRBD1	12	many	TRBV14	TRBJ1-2	TGTGCCAGCAGCAACAGGGGCTATGGCTACACCTTC	CASSNRGYGYTF
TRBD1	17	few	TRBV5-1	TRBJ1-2	TGCGCCAGCAGCTCTGGGGGACAGGGGGCGATTAACTATGGCTACACCTTC	CASSSGGQGAINYGYTF
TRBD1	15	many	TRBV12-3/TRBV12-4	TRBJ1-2	TGTGCCAGCAGTTTCACTCGTCAGGGGGCGCTTGGCTACACCTTC	CASSFTRQGALGYTF
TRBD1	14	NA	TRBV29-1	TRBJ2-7	TGCAGCGCAAGGGTAGGACAGGGCTACCAGGAGCAGTACTTC	CSARVGQGYQEQYF
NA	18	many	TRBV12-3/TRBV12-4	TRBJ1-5	TGTGCCAGCAGCGCCCAACGGGGGGTAGTTACTAGCAATCAGCCCCAGCATTTT	CASSAQRGVVTSNQPQHF
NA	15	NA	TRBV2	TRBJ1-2	TGTGCCAGCAGCATGGGATTCCCCACCGCCTATGGCTACACCTTC	CASSMGFPTAYGYTF
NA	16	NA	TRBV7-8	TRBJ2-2	TGTGCCAGCAGCTACCCGGGACACCCGATCACCGGGGAGCTGTTTTTT	CASSYPGHPITGELFF
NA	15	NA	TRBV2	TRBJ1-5	TGTGCCAGCAGTGGGAACCGGCTTAGCAATCAGCCCCAGCATTTT	CASSGNRLSNQPQHF
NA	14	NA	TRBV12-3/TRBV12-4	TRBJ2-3	TGTGCCGGCAGTTTGTGGGACCTCACAGATACGCAGTATTTT	CAGSLWDLTDTQYF
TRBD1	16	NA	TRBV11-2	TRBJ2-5	TGTCCCAGCAGTTTAGTCGACAGGGGGTTGGGAGAGACCCAGTACTTC	CPSSLVDRGLGETQYF
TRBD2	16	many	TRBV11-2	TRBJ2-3	TGTGCCAGCAGCACGGGACTAGCGGGGGGGTCGGGTACGCGGTATTTT	CASSTGLAGGSGTRYF
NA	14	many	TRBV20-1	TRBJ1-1	TGCAGTGCTCTGACACAGTCCATGAACACTGAAGCTTTCTTT	CSALTQSMNTEAFF
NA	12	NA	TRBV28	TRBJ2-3	TGTGCCAGCAGTCAGCGAGGGGATATCCAGTATTTT	CASSQRGDIQYF
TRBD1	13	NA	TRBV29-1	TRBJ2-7	TGCAGCGCTGGGAGGGGACAGGGACCCGGGCAGTACTTC	CSAGRGQGPGQYF
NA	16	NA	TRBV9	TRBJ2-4	TGTGCCAGCAGTCAGGGACTGCTCCTAGCCAAAAACATTCAGTACTTC	CASSQGLLLAKNIQYF
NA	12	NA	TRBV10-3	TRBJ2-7	TGTGCCACGGGACTGGGGGCGTACGAGCAATACTTC	CATGLGAYEQYF
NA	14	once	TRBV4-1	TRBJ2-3	TGCGCCAGCAGGTCATTACATGCCGCAGATACGCAGTATTTT	CASRSLHAADTQYF
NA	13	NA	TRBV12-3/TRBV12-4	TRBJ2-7	TGTGCCAGCTGCCCCAACAGGGTCCACGAGCAGTGCTTC	CASCPNRVHEQCF
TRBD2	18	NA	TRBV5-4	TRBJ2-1	TGTGCCAGCAGCTTGGCGACTAGCGGGACGAGCTCCTACAATGAGGGGTTCTTC	CASSLATSGTSSYNEGFF
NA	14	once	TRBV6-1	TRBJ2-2	TGTGTCAGCTACACCACAGGGAACACCGGGGAGCTGTTTTTT	CVSYTTGNTGELFF
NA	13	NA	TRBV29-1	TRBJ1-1	TGCAGCGTCCAGGGCGGCCTGAACACTGAAACTCTCTTT	CSVQGGLNTETLF